One T cell receptor (beta chain) is described in this entry. The authors ran a second PCR of 7 to 11 cycles using a sample-barcoded 5' primer and a J-beta primer mix. Via MiXCR, TCRdb re-called the 5' RACE reads, giving one row per CDR3 protein. The sample includes 980,000 or so distinct CDR3 sequences, 45% to 50% of them seen just once. Trimming removed 2 bases at V and 3 bases at J, with 24 bases between. The CDR3 is 19 amino acids. Germline CDR1 is ENHRY and CDR2 is SYGVKD. This sample was included in a study of blood T cells in healthy people across ages. The clonotype comes from a man younger than 45 in good health. The chain joins TRBV10-3 to TRBJ2-3; D perhaps matches TRBD1 (5 bases). Specimen: blood. CDR3 amino acids: CAISETPGALGWGTDTQYF. As DNA, the CDR3 is TGTGCCATCAGTGAGACACCTGGGGCGTTAGGGTGGGGTACAGATACGCAGTATTTT.